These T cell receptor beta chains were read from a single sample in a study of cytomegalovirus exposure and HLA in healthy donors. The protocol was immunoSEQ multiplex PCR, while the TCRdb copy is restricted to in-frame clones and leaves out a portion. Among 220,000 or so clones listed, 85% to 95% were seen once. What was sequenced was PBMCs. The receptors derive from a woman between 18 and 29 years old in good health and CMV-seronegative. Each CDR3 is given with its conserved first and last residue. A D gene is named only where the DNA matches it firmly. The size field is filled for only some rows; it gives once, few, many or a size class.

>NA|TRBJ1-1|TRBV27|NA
TGTGCCAGCAGTTACGGTCGAGGGGGTGGGTCAGCTTTCTTT
CASSYGRGGGSAFF
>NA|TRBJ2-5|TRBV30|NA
TGTGCCTGGAGTGGGTCGGGGACCCAGTACTTC
CAWSGSGTQYF
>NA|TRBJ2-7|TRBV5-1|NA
TGCGCCAGCAGCTCCCCAGGGTTCGACTACGAGCAGTACTTC
CASSSPGFDYEQYF
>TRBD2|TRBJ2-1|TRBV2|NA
TGTGCCAGCAGTGAAGGGGCTAGCGGGAGTAATGAGCAGTTCTTC
CASSEGASGSNEQFF
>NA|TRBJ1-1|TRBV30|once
TGTGCCTGGAGTGTACCGCAGGGCGACACTGAAGCTTTCTTT
CAWSVPQGDTEAFF
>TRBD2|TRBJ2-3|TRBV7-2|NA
TGTGCCAGCAGCTTCACCCCGGGACTAGCGCCAAGCACAGATACGCAGTATTTT
CASSFTPGLAPSTDTQYF
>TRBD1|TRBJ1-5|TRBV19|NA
TGTGCCAGTAGTATCAGGGGGACAGGCGATCAGCCCCAGCATTTT
CASSIRGTGDQPQHF
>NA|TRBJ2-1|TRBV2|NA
TGTGCCAGCGCCCGGGACTGGACCTACAATGAGCAGTTCTTC
CASARDWTYNEQFF
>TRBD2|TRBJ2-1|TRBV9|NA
TGTGCCAGCAGCGCACCTGGACTAGCGGGAGGGCCTAGTTCCACCAATGAGCAGTTCTTC
CASSAPGLAGGPSSTNEQFF
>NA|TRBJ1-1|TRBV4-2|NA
TGTGCCAGCAGCCAAGTAATAGAGACTGAAGCTTTCTTT
CASSQVIETEAFF